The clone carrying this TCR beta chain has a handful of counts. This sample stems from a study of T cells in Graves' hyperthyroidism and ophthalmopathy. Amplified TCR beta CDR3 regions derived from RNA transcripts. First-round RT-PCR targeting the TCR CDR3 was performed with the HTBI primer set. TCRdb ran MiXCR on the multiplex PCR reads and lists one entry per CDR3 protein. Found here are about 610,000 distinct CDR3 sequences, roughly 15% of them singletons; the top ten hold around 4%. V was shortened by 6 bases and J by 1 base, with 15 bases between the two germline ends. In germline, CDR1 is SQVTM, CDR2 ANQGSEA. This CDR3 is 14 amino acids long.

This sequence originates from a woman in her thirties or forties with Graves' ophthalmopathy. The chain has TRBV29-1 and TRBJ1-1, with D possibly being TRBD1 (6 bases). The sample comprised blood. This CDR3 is CSVLPGAGNTEAFF. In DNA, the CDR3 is TGCAGCGTCCTCCCAGGGGCAGGGAACACTGAAGCTTTCTTT.